What follows is one TCR beta chain and its context. In the original analysis: Reference gene primer amplification gave estimated nucleated cell counts. Sequencing was performed with immunoSEQ multiplex PCR; in TCRdb, only in-frame clones are kept and a portion is missing. D and trimming were read from the DNA, whereas the V and J calls and clone size are those reported in that table. The repertoire holds hundreds of thousands of clones, roughly 88% seen once, with under 1.5% in the top ten. The sample belongs to a study of blood T cell repertoires in COVID-19. Study-level background: The samples span acute and convalescent COVID-19 from the United States, Italy and Spain. Sample material is recorded as cDNA or gDNA derived from T cells, B-cell-depleted T cells, or PBMCs.

V trimming: 0 bases; J trimming: 6 bases; junction bases outside the gene matches: 13. Germline values: CDR1 MNHNS, CDR2 SASEGT. CDR3 length: 18 amino acids. The sequence derives from a woman aged 25-40 years with active or convalescent COVID-19. The chain carries TRBV6-1 and TRBJ1-5, with 8 bases aligning to TRBD1. The sample comprised peripheral blood. CDR3: CASSEAASGTGVSQPQHF. CDR3 nucleotide sequence: TGTGCCAGCAGTGAAGCGGCATCGGGGACAGGAGTTAGTCAGCCCCAGCATTTT.